These T cell receptor beta chains were read from a single sample in a study of cytomegalovirus exposure and HLA in healthy donors. Sequencing used immunoSEQ multiplex PCR; TCRdb keeps in-frame clones, though not all of them. The sample yields 200,000 to 250,000 clones, 82% seen once. The sample was PBMCs. The receptors here all came from a woman aged 35 to 49 in good health and CMV-seropositive. Each CDR3 is given with its conserved first and last residue. Fields, in order: CDR3 protein, CDR3 DNA, J gene, V gene, clone size, D gene. D genes are given only for firm matches. Rows may omit the clone size; those that give it use once, few, many or a size class.

CDR3aa: CASSSPGEPQHF
CDR3nt: TGTGCCAGCAGTTCTCCCGGGGAGCCCCAGCATTTT
j_gene: TRBJ1-5
v_gene: TRBV27
abundance: -
d_gene: -

CDR3aa: CASSQGLAGDGEQFF
CDR3nt: TGTGCCAGCAGCCAAGGACTAGCGGGAGATGGTGAGCAGTTCTTC
j_gene: TRBJ2-1
v_gene: TRBV7-2
abundance: -
d_gene: TRBD2

CDR3aa: CASSPGQPNTEAFF
CDR3nt: TGTGCCAGCAGCCCGGGACAGCCGAACACTGAAGCTTTCTTT
j_gene: TRBJ1-1
v_gene: TRBV5-4
abundance: -
d_gene: TRBD1

CDR3aa: CASSPPGRGSYNEQFF
CDR3nt: TGTGCCAGCTCACCACCGGGGCGCGGCTCCTACAATGAGCAGTTCTTC
j_gene: TRBJ2-1
v_gene: TRBV18
abundance: -
d_gene: -

CDR3aa: CASSPLNTEAFF
CDR3nt: TGTGCCAGCAGTCCTCTCAACACTGAAGCTTTCTTT
j_gene: TRBJ1-1
v_gene: TRBV6-6
abundance: -
d_gene: -

CDR3aa: CASSLRVWYGNQPQHF
CDR3nt: TGTGCCAGCAGCTTAAGAGTCTGGTATGGCAATCAGCCCCAGCATTTT
j_gene: TRBJ1-5
v_gene: TRBV5-6
abundance: -
d_gene: -

CDR3aa: CASSSPGTGGMYGYTF
CDR3nt: TGTGCCAGCAGCTCCCCCGGGACAGGGGGTATGTATGGCTACACCTTC
j_gene: TRBJ1-2
v_gene: TRBV11-2
abundance: once
d_gene: TRBD1

CDR3aa: CASSASGFNQPQHF
CDR3nt: TGTGCCAGCAGCGCCTCGGGATTCAATCAGCCCCAGCATTTT
j_gene: TRBJ1-5
v_gene: TRBV9
abundance: -
d_gene: -

CDR3aa: CASSPGKVPYEQYF
CDR3nt: TGTGCCAGCAGCCCCGGGAAGGTCCCCTACGAGCAGTACTTC
j_gene: TRBJ2-7
v_gene: TRBV4-2
abundance: -
d_gene: -

CDR3aa: CASSLDGSGNTGELFF
CDR3nt: TGCGCCAGCAGCTTGGATGGTAGCGGGAACACCGGGGAGCTGTTTTTT
j_gene: TRBJ2-2
v_gene: TRBV5-1
abundance: -
d_gene: -

CDR3aa: CASSPDLGAGTGVPRYEQYF
CDR3nt: TGCGCCAGCAGCCCGGACTTGGGCGCCGGGACAGGGGTACCGCGCTACGAGCAGTACTTC
j_gene: TRBJ2-7
v_gene: TRBV5-1
abundance: few
d_gene: TRBD1

CDR3aa: CASSQDLAGGQNEQFF
CDR3nt: TGTGCCAGCAGCCAAGATTTGGCGGGGGGGCAAAATGAGCAGTTCTTC
j_gene: TRBJ2-1
v_gene: TRBV4-2
abundance: once
d_gene: TRBD2

CDR3aa: CASSLEGAGTDTQYF
CDR3nt: TGCGCCAGCAGCTTGGAGGGGGCCGGGACAGATACGCAGTATTTT
j_gene: TRBJ2-3
v_gene: TRBV5-1
abundance: -
d_gene: TRBD1

CDR3aa: CASSLGPGTGPSSSGNTIYF
CDR3nt: TGTGCCAGCAGCCTCGGGCCCGGGACAGGCCCTTCCAGCTCTGGAAACACCATATATTTT
j_gene: TRBJ1-3
v_gene: TRBV9
abundance: -
d_gene: TRBD1

CDR3aa: CASRDREFDEQFF
CDR3nt: TGCGCCAGCCGGGACAGGGAATTCGATGAGCAGTTCTTC
j_gene: TRBJ2-1
v_gene: TRBV5-1
abundance: -
d_gene: TRBD1

CDR3aa: CASSFSGDTQYF
CDR3nt: TGTGCCAGCAGCTTTTCAGGGGATACGCAGTATTTT
j_gene: TRBJ2-3
v_gene: TRBV7-6
abundance: -
d_gene: -

CDR3aa: CASSLGRLAGVYEQYF
CDR3nt: TGTGCCAGCAGCTTAGGACGGCTAGCGGGAGTTTACGAGCAGTACTTC
j_gene: TRBJ2-7
v_gene: TRBV7-2
abundance: -
d_gene: TRBD2

CDR3aa: CASSLSGSSYEQYF
CDR3nt: TGTGCCAGCAGTTTATCGGGCAGTTCCTACGAGCAGTACTTC
j_gene: TRBJ2-7
v_gene: TRBV27
abundance: -
d_gene: -

CDR3aa: CASSQGRLYEQYF
CDR3nt: TGTGCCAGCAGCCAAGGGAGGCTCTACGAGCAGTACTTC
j_gene: TRBJ2-7
v_gene: TRBV11-2
abundance: -
d_gene: -

CDR3aa: CASSQEPGQGAGGYTF
CDR3nt: TGCGCCAGCAGCCAAGAGCCGGGACAGGGGGCGGGTGGCTACACCTTC
j_gene: TRBJ1-2
v_gene: TRBV4-3
abundance: -
d_gene: TRBD1

CDR3aa: CATLGGQGGYGYTF
CDR3nt: TGCGCCACCCTCGGAGGACAGGGCGGCTATGGCTACACCTTC
j_gene: TRBJ1-2
v_gene: TRBV4-1
abundance: -
d_gene: TRBD1

CDR3aa: CASSARQGARGEKLFF
CDR3nt: TGTGCCAGCAGTGCACGACAGGGGGCACGAGGTGAAAAACTGTTTTTT
j_gene: TRBJ1-4
v_gene: TRBV6-1
abundance: once
d_gene: TRBD1

CDR3aa: CASRLRQGRYEQYF
CDR3nt: TGCGCCAGCAGACTCAGACAGGGACGCTACGAGCAGTACTTC
j_gene: TRBJ2-7
v_gene: TRBV10-2
abundance: -
d_gene: TRBD1

CDR3aa: CASSPGTGNTIYF
CDR3nt: TGTGCCAGTAGCCCCGGGACTGGAAACACCATATATTTT
j_gene: TRBJ1-3
v_gene: TRBV19
abundance: -
d_gene: -

CDR3aa: CASSTSGRPDNEQFF
CDR3nt: TGTGCCAGCAGCACTAGCGGGAGGCCAGACAATGAGCAGTTCTTC
j_gene: TRBJ2-1
v_gene: TRBV7-8
abundance: few
d_gene: TRBD2

CDR3aa: CAWQQGNYEQYF
CDR3nt: TGTGCCTGGCAACAGGGGAACTACGAGCAGTACTTC
j_gene: TRBJ2-7
v_gene: TRBV30
abundance: -
d_gene: TRBD1

CDR3aa: CAWSGWAGGELFF
CDR3nt: TGTGCCTGGAGTGGGTGGGCAGGCGGGGAGCTGTTTTTT
j_gene: TRBJ2-2
v_gene: TRBV30
abundance: -
d_gene: -

CDR3aa: CASSSSGRAQYF
CDR3nt: TGTGCCAGCAGTTCTAGCGGGAGGGCCCAGTACTTC
j_gene: TRBJ2-5
v_gene: TRBV27
abundance: -
d_gene: TRBD2

CDR3aa: CASSLQGPNTGELFF
CDR3nt: TGTGCCAGCAGCTTACAGGGGCCGAACACCGGGGAGCTGTTTTTT
j_gene: TRBJ2-2
v_gene: TRBV7-2
abundance: -
d_gene: -

CDR3aa: CASSQTFWQRVDNEQFF
CDR3nt: TGTGCCAGCAGCCAAACTTTTTGGCAGCGAGTCGACAATGAGCAGTTCTTC
j_gene: TRBJ2-1
v_gene: TRBV4-2
abundance: -
d_gene: -

CDR3aa: CASSDGGTGGGDEQYF
CDR3nt: TGTGCCAGCAGTGACGGGGGTACGGGAGGAGGAGACGAGCAGTACTTC
j_gene: TRBJ2-7
v_gene: TRBV6-1
abundance: once
d_gene: TRBD2

CDR3aa: CASRTSGEQYF
CDR3nt: TGTGCCAGCAGAACGTCAGGAGAGCAGTACTTC
j_gene: TRBJ2-7
v_gene: TRBV6-5
abundance: once
d_gene: -

CDR3aa: CASSQVADSTYEQYF
CDR3nt: TGCGCCAGCAGCCAAGTGGCTGACAGCACCTACGAGCAGTACTTC
j_gene: TRBJ2-7
v_gene: TRBV4-1
abundance: -
d_gene: -

CDR3aa: CASSLKVTEGQGGRDTQYF
CDR3nt: TGTGCCAGCAGCTTAAAGGTTACAGAGGGACAGGGAGGGAGGGATACGCAGTATTTT
j_gene: TRBJ2-3
v_gene: TRBV7-2
abundance: -
d_gene: TRBD1

CDR3aa: CASSFSELNTEAFF
CDR3nt: TGTGCCAGCAGCTTTTCAGAACTGAACACTGAAGCTTTCTTT
j_gene: TRBJ1-1
v_gene: TRBV7-8
abundance: -
d_gene: -

CDR3aa: CASSLVLAGGNEQFF
CDR3nt: TGTGCCAGCAGCTTAGTACTAGCGGGAGGCAATGAGCAGTTCTTC
j_gene: TRBJ2-1
v_gene: TRBV7-2
abundance: -
d_gene: TRBD2

CDR3aa: CASSLDRAGIRDTEAFF
CDR3nt: TGTGCCAGCAGCTTAGACAGGGCTGGGATACGAGACACTGAAGCTTTCTTT
j_gene: TRBJ1-1
v_gene: TRBV7-2
abundance: once
d_gene: -

CDR3aa: CASSRLSGGSTDTQYF
CDR3nt: TGTGCCAGCAGTCGCCTTAGCGGGGGGAGCACAGATACGCAGTATTTT
j_gene: TRBJ2-3
v_gene: TRBV27
abundance: -
d_gene: TRBD2

CDR3aa: CASSGGQPEAFF
CDR3nt: TGTGCCAGCAGCGGAGGACAGCCTGAAGCTTTCTTT
j_gene: TRBJ1-1
v_gene: TRBV9
abundance: -
d_gene: -

CDR3aa: CASSAPDKSQPQHF
CDR3nt: TGTGCCAGTAGCGCGCCTGACAAATCCCAGCCCCAGCATTTT
j_gene: TRBJ1-5
v_gene: TRBV19
abundance: -
d_gene: -

CDR3aa: CATVTPSGGAGYNEQFF
CDR3nt: TGTGCCACCGTGACCCCTAGCGGGGGGGCCGGTTACAATGAGCAGTTCTTC
j_gene: TRBJ2-1
v_gene: TRBV10-3
abundance: -
d_gene: TRBD2

CDR3aa: CSAGGQGVQYF
CDR3nt: TGCAGTGCTGGGGGACAGGGAGTGCAGTACTTC
j_gene: TRBJ2-5
v_gene: TRBV20-1
abundance: -
d_gene: TRBD1

CDR3aa: CASSQGEGYAMGYTF
CDR3nt: TGCGCCAGCAGCCAAGGGGAGGGATACGCTATGGGCTACACCTTC
j_gene: TRBJ1-2
v_gene: TRBV4-1
abundance: -
d_gene: -

CDR3aa: CASSPTGQGSYEQYF
CDR3nt: TGTGCCAGCTCACCTACGGGACAGGGCTCCTACGAGCAGTACTTC
j_gene: TRBJ2-7
v_gene: TRBV18
abundance: -
d_gene: TRBD1

CDR3aa: CASSIARAYEQYF
CDR3nt: TGTGCCAGTAGTATAGCTCGCGCCTACGAGCAGTACTTC
j_gene: TRBJ2-7
v_gene: TRBV19
abundance: -
d_gene: -

CDR3aa: CASSPRYGNTGELFF
CDR3nt: TGTGCCAGCAGCCCCAGGTACGGGAACACCGGGGAGCTGTTTTTT
j_gene: TRBJ2-2
v_gene: TRBV7-8
abundance: few
d_gene: -

CDR3aa: CASSMGHSAGYTF
CDR3nt: TGTGCCAGTAGTATGGGCCATTCTGCCGGCTACACCTTC
j_gene: TRBJ1-2
v_gene: TRBV19
abundance: few
d_gene: -

CDR3aa: CASSFRQGGGGYTF
CDR3nt: TGTGCCAGCAGCTTTAGGCAGGGAGGAGGCGGCTACACCTTC
j_gene: TRBJ1-2
v_gene: TRBV7-2
abundance: -
d_gene: -

CDR3aa: CASSAYGQVNQPQHF
CDR3nt: TGTGCCAGCAGCGCTTACGGACAGGTCAATCAGCCCCAGCATTTT
j_gene: TRBJ1-5
v_gene: TRBV9
abundance: -
d_gene: TRBD1

CDR3aa: CASSEAGQGAKSYGYTF
CDR3nt: TGTGCCAGCAGTGAGGCTGGACAGGGGGCGAAATCCTATGGCTACACCTTC
j_gene: TRBJ1-2
v_gene: TRBV25-1
abundance: -
d_gene: TRBD1

CDR3aa: CAGARQGEGSNQPQHF
CDR3nt: TGTGCCGGCGCTAGACAGGGGGAGGGGAGCAATCAGCCCCAGCATTTT
j_gene: TRBJ1-5
v_gene: TRBV28
abundance: -
d_gene: TRBD1

CDR3aa: CSAYKNTEAFF
CDR3nt: TGCAGTGCTTACAAGAACACTGAAGCTTTCTTT
j_gene: TRBJ1-1
v_gene: TRBV20-1
abundance: once
d_gene: -

CDR3aa: CASSQDVLHTGELFF
CDR3nt: TGCGCCAGCAGCCAAGACGTCTTACATACCGGGGAGCTGTTTTTT
j_gene: TRBJ2-2
v_gene: TRBV4-3
abundance: -
d_gene: -

CDR3aa: CASSPSLLRTLTTNYGYTF
CDR3nt: TGTGCCAGCAGCCCTTCTTTGTTGAGGACTTTAACTACTAACTATGGCTACACCTTC
j_gene: TRBJ1-2
v_gene: TRBV7-9
abundance: -
d_gene: -

CDR3aa: CAGATGAAGTGELFF
CDR3nt: TGCGCCGGGGCCACAGGGGCAGCGGGCACCGGGGAGCTGTTTTTT
j_gene: TRBJ2-2
v_gene: TRBV5-1
abundance: once
d_gene: -

CDR3aa: CASSRDSGNSPLHF
CDR3nt: TGTGCCAGCAGTAGGGACAGCGGTAATTCACCCCTCCACTTT
j_gene: TRBJ1-6
v_gene: TRBV2
abundance: -
d_gene: TRBD1

CDR3aa: CASSLAFQRGGFEQFF
CDR3nt: TGTGCCAGCAGCTTAGCGTTTCAGCGGGGGGGCTTTGAGCAGTTCTTC
j_gene: TRBJ2-1
v_gene: TRBV7-8
abundance: -
d_gene: TRBD2

CDR3aa: CASSVGGGANVLTF
CDR3nt: TGTGCCAGCAGCGTAGGGGGCGGGGCCAACGTCCTGACTTTC
j_gene: TRBJ2-6
v_gene: TRBV9
abundance: -
d_gene: -

CDR3aa: CASSAGFSSYNEQFF
CDR3nt: TGTGCCAGCAGCGCGGGGTTTAGCTCCTACAATGAGCAGTTCTTC
j_gene: TRBJ2-1
v_gene: TRBV9
abundance: -
d_gene: -

CDR3aa: CAWSAGMDRAPEKLFF
CDR3nt: TGTGCCTGGAGTGCCGGGATGGACAGAGCGCCAGAAAAACTGTTTTTT
j_gene: TRBJ1-4
v_gene: TRBV30
abundance: -
d_gene: -